The present entry profiles one T cell receptor (beta chain) with its context. The sample comes from a study of blood T cell repertoires in COVID-19. V gave up 2 bases and J gave up 2 bases, with 13 bases separating them. The length of the CDR3 is 15 residues. Germline V CDR1 and CDR2: SGHNT, YYREEE (reference sequence). Assay: immunoSEQ multiplex PCR; the TCRdb copy retains only in-frame clones and omits some. The table lists fewer than 350,000 clones, under 90% of them singletons. Material: PBMCs or T cells enriched from blood (not recorded which). The receptor's source is a man between 60 and 75 years old who had recovered from COVID-19. The chain recombines TRBV5-4 with TRBJ2-5; possibly TRBD2 for D (7 bases). The CDR3, as DNA: TGTGCCAGCAGCTTTGGGGGGGCAGGGCAAGAGACCCAGTACTTC. This sequence encodes CASSFGGAGQETQYF.